One T cell receptor (beta chain) is described in this entry. These data come from a study of blood T cell repertoires in COVID-19. Overall study: There were acute and convalescent COVID-19 samples, and they came from the United States, Italy and Spain.

The CDR3 covers 12 residues. CDR1 and CDR2 from the germline V gene are KGHSH and LQKENI. The ends were cut back, 1 base at V and 3 bases at J, with 4 bases in the middle. Only in-frame clones appear in the TCRdb table, and some are missing; sequencing was by immunoSEQ multiplex PCR. The sample carries about 99,000 clones, 70% to 90% recorded once. This sequence joins TRBV18 and TRBJ2-7, with D hard to call. The sequence was collected from a human donor in a cohort sampled during active COVID-19. Sequenced input: peripheral blood. Here the CDR3 reads CASSPHNYEQYF. The CDR3 nucleotides are TGTGCCAGCTCACCACACAACTACGAGCAGTACTTC.